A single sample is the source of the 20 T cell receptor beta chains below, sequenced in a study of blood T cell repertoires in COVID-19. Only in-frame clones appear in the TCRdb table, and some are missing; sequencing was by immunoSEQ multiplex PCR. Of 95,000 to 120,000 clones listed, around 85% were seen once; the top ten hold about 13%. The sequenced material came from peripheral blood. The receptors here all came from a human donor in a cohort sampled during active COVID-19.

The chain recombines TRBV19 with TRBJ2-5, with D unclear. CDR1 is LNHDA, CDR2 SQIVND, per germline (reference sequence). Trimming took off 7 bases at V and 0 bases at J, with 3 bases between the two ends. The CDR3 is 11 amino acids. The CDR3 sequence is CASIYQETQYF. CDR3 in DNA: TGTGCCAGTATATACCAAGAGACCCAGTACTTC.

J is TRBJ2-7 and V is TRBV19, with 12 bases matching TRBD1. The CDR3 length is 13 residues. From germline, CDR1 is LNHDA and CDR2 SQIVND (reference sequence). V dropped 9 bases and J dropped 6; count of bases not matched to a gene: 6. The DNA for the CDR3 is TGTGCCAGCTCCGGGACAGGGGGCTCCGAGCAGTACTTC. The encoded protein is CASSGTGGSEQYF.

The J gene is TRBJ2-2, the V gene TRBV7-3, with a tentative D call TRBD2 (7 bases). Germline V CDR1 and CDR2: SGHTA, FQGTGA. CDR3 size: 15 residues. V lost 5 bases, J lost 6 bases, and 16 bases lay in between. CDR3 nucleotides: TGTGCCAGCAGCGAGTCCCCGGGGGGCCCCGGGGAGCTGTTTTTT. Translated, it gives CASSESPGGPGELFF.

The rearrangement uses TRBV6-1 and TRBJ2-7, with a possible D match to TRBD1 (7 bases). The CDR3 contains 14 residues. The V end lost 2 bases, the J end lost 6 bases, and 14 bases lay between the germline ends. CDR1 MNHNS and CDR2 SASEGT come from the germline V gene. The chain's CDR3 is CASSEWRGLGEQYF. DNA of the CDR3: TGTGCCAGCAGTGAATGGAGGGGGCTGGGCGAGCAGTACTTC.

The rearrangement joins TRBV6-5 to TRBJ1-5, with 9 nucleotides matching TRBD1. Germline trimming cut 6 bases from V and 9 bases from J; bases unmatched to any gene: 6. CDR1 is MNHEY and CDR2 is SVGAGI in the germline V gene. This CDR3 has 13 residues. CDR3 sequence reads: CASRRDRDRPQHF. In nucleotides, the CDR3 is TGTGCCAGCAGGCGGGACAGGGATAGGCCCCAGCATTTT.

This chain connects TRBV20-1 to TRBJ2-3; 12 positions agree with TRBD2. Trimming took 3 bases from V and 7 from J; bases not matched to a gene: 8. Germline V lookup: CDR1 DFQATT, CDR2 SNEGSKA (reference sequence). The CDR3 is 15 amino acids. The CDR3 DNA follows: TGCAGTGCTAGTCGCGCTAGCGGGGGGGATTATACGCAGTATTTT. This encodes CSASRASGGDYTQYF.

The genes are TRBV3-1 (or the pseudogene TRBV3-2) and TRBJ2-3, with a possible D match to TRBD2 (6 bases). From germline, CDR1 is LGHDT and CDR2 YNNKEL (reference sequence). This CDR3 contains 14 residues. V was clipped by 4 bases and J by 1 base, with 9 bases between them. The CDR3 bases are TGTGCCAGCAGCCGACCGGGGGGCACAGATACGCAGTATTTT. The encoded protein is CASSRPGGTDTQYF.

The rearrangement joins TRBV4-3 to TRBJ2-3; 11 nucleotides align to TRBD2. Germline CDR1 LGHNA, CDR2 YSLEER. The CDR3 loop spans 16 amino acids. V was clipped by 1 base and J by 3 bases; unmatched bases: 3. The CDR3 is CASSQVLAGGTDTQYF. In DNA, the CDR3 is TGCGCCAGCAGCCAAGTGCTAGCGGGGGGTACAGATACGCAGTATTTT.

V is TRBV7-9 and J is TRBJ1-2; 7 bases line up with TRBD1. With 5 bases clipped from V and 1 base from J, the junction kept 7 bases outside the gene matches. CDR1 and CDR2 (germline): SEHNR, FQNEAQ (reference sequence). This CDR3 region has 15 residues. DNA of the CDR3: TGTGCCAGCAGCCCATCTGGACAGGATAACTATGGCTACACCTTC. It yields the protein CASSPSGQDNYGYTF.

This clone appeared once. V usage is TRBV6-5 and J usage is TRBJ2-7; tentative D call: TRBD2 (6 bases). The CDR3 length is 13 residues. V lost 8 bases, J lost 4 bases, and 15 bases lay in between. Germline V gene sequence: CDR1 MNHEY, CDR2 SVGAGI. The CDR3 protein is CASRDSTLYEQYF. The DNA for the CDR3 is TGTGCCAGCCGGGACTCTACTCTTTACGAGCAGTACTTC.

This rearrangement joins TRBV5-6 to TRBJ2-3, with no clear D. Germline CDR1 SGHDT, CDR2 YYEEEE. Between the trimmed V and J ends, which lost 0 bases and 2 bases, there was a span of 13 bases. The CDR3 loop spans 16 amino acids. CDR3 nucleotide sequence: TGTGCCAGCAGCTTGGGCACCCCCGTAGACACAGATACGCAGTATTTT. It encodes CASSLGTPVDTDTQYF. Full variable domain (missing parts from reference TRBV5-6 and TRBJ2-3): DAGVTQSPTHLIKTRGQQVTLRCSPKSGHDTVSWYQQALGQGPQFIFQYYEEEERQRGNFPDRFSGHQFPNYSSELNVNALLLGDSALYLCASSLGTPVDTDTQYFGPGTRLTVL.

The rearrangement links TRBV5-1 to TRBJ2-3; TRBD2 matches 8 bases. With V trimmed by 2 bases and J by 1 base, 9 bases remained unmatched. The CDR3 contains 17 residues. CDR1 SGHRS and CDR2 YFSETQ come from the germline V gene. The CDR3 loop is CASSFSAKLAGTDTQYF. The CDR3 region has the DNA TGCGCCAGCAGCTTTTCCGCTAAACTAGCGGGCACAGATACGCAGTATTTT.

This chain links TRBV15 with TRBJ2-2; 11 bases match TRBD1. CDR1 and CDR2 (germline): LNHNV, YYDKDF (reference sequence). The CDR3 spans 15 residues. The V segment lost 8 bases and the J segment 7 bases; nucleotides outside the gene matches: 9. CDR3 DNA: TGTGCCACCGTGGCGGACAGGGGGCTTGTCGGGGAGCTGTTTTTT. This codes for CATVADRGLVGELFF.

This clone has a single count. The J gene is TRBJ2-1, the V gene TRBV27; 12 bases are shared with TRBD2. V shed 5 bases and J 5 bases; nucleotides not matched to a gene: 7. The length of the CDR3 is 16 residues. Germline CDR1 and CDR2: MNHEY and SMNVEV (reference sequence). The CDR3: CASSPGLAGFNNEQFF. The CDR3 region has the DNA TGTGCCAGCAGTCCGGGACTAGCGGGCTTCAACAATGAGCAGTTCTTC.

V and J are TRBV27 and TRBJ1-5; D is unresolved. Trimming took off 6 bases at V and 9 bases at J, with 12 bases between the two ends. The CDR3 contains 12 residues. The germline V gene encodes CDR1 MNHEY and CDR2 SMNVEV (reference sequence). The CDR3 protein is CASSQRGGPQHF. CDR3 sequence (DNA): TGTGCCAGCAGCCAACGGGGAGGGCCCCAGCATTTT.

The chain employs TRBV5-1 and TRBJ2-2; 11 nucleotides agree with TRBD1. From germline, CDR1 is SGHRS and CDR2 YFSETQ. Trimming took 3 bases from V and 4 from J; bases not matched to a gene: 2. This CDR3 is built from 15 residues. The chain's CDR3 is CASSSGQGGTGELFF. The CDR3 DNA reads TGCGCCAGCAGCTCGGGACAGGGGGGCACCGGGGAGCTGTTTTTT.

The CDR3 region has the DNA TGTGCCAGCAGCCACGGACAGGGAACAGATACGCAGTATTTT. It translates to CASSHGQGTDTQYF. J is TRBJ2-3 and V is TRBV11-3; 8 bases agree with TRBD1. Germline CDR1 reads SGHNT; CDR2 reads YENEEA. This CDR3 contains 14 residues. Trimming cost V 5 bases and J 3 bases; bases outside gene matches: 4.

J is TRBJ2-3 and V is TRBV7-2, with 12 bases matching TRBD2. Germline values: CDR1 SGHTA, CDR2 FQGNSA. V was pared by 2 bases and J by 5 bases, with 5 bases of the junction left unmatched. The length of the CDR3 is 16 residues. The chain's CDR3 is CASSLSLAGGEDTQYF. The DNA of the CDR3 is TGTGCCAGCAGCTTAAGCCTAGCGGGGGGGGAAGATACGCAGTATTTT.

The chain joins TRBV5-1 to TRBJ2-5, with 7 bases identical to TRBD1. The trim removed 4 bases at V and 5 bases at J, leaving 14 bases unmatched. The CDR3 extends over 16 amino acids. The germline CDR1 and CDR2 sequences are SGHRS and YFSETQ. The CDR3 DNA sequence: TGCGCCAGCAGCCCCTTCCCGACAGGGACGGGGGAGACCCAGTACTTC. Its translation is CASSPFPTGTGETQYF.

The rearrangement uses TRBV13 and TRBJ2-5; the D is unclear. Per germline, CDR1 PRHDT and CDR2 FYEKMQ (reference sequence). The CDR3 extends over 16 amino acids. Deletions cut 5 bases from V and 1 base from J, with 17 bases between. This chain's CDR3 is CASSPKDLYLQETQYF. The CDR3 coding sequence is TGTGCCAGCAGCCCCAAAGATCTCTACCTCCAAGAGACCCAGTACTTC.